This is a list of T cell receptor beta chains from one sample in a study of T cell repertoires in cytomegalovirus infection. TCRdb reanalysed the reads using MiXCR and keeps one entry per CDR3 protein. Of 150,000 to 200,000 distinct CDR3 sequences listed, around 15% were seen once; the top ten hold roughly a quarter. The sample comprised PBMCs. These receptors came from a human donor in good health (CMV status not recorded). Some clones in this sample may be carry-over from other donors' samples. Both conserved end residues are part of each CDR3. A D gene is named only where the DNA matches it firmly. The size entry is marked missing in some rows and otherwise reads once, few, many or a size class.

j_call	v_call	d_call	clone_size	cdr3_nt	cdr3_aa
TRBJ2-1	TRBV7-9	TRBD2	many	TGTGCCAGCAGCTTTAGCGGGAGGGTTTCCTACAATGAGCAGTTCTTC	CASSFSGRVSYNEQFF
TRBJ1-1	TRBV18	NA	few	TGTGCCAGCTCACCACCGGCGAACACTGAAGCTTTCTTT	CASSPPANTEAFF
TRBJ2-1	TRBV2	TRBD1	NA	TGTGCCAGCAGTAAGGGACAGGGGACCGATGAGCAGTTCTTC	CASSKGQGTDEQFF
TRBJ1-3	TRBV11-2	NA	many	TGTGCCAGCAGCTTATCGGCCTCCCGCGAGGGCTCTGGAAACACCATATATTTT	CASSLSASREGSGNTIYF
TRBJ1-2	TRBV28	NA	NA	TGTGCCAGCAGGCTGACTTTATTAGGAGACTATGGCTACACCTTC	CASRLTLLGDYGYTF
TRBJ1-2	TRBV12-3/TRBV12-4	TRBD1	few	TGTGCCAGCAGTTTCTCCGGGACAGGGGGTTATGGCTACACCTTC	CASSFSGTGGYGYTF
TRBJ2-2	TRBV7-3	NA	many	TGTGCCAGCAGCTTGTTCGGGGGAATCGGGGAGCTGTTTTTT	CASSLFGGIGELFF
TRBJ2-7	TRBV7-8	NA	many	TGTGCCAGCAGCTTCTCAGACTGGCTCTACGAGCAGTACTTC	CASSFSDWLYEQYF
TRBJ1-1	TRBV12-3/TRBV12-4	NA	many	TGTGCCAGCATCCTTCGACGGCCCCGGAGCGCTGAAGCTTTCTTT	CASILRRPRSAEAFF
TRBJ2-7	TRBV14	TRBD2	few	TGTGCCAGCAGCCAAGGGAGCGGGAGGATAAACGAGCAGTACTTC	CASSQGSGRINEQYF
TRBJ1-1	TRBV18	NA	NA	TGTGCCAGCTCACCGGTCGGGGGTAGCGTGAACACTGAAGCTTTCTTT	CASSPVGGSVNTEAFF
TRBJ1-2	TRBV29-1	NA	NA	TGCAGCGTTGATTCCGTCGGGATCTATGGCTACACCTTC	CSVDSVGIYGYTF
TRBJ1-2	TRBV28	NA	many	TGTGCCAGCAGTCAGGTCGACTATGGCTACACCTTC	CASSQVDYGYTF
TRBJ2-7	TRBV5-4	TRBD2	NA	TGTGCCAGCAGCTCTGGGGGACTAGCGGGAGCCTACGAGCAGTACTTC	CASSSGGLAGAYEQYF
TRBJ1-1	TRBV4-3	NA	few	TGCGCCAGCAGCGACGTTTACAGGACGAACACTGAAGCTTTCTTT	CASSDVYRTNTEAFF
TRBJ2-7	TRBV29-1	TRBD2	NA	TGCAGCGTTCTCCGGGACTACACGGGTGAGCAGTACTTC	CSVLRDYTGEQYF
TRBJ1-1	TRBV3-1	TRBD1	few	TGTGCCAGCAGCCCTCTGACAGGGGGCACCACTGAAGCTTTCTTT	CASSPLTGGTTEAFF
TRBJ1-6	TRBV6-1	NA	many	TGTGCCAGCAGTGATTCCGGGTACGCTCGCCTCCACTTT	CASSDSGYARLHF
TRBJ2-7	TRBV7-3	TRBD2	many	TGTGCCAGCAGCTCCGGACTAGCGGGAGACGAGCAGTACTTC	CASSSGLAGDEQYF
TRBJ2-7	TRBV14	NA	few	TGTGCCAGCAGCCAAAGGATGGGGGAGAGGCCGCACGAGCAGTACTTC	CASSQRMGERPHEQYF
TRBJ2-6	TRBV20-1	TRBD1	many	TGCAGTGCTCCTACCGGGACAGGGATCTCCTCTGGGGCCAACGTCCTGACTTTC	CSAPTGTGISSGANVLTF
TRBJ2-4	TRBV27	NA	NA	TGTGCCAGCAGTACACTCTTGCAGATTTCCAAAAACATTCAGTACTTC	CASSTLLQISKNIQYF
TRBJ1-3	TRBV11-2	NA	many	TGTGCCAGCAGCTTGGGTGGCAGTACGAGCTCTGGAAACACCATATATTTT	CASSLGGSTSSGNTIYF
TRBJ1-1	TRBV28	NA	NA	TGTGCCAGTACATCACAGGGAGCCGGGAACACTGAAGCTTTCTTT	CASTSQGAGNTEAFF
TRBJ1-5	TRBV28	NA	once	TGTGCCAGCAGGTCCCTCCTCCGGGGCGACAATCAGGCCCAGCATTTT	CASRSLLRGDNQAQHF
TRBJ2-3	TRBV6-1	NA	many	TGTGCCAGCAGTGATAGGAGGGTAGATACGCAGTATTTT	CASSDRRVDTQYF
TRBJ2-7	TRBV19	NA	few	TGTGCCAGTAGTATATACGGAGGAGGGTTTTACGAGCAGTACTTC	CASSIYGGGFYEQYF
TRBJ1-1	TRBV5-1	NA	NA	TGCGCCAGCAGCCCCTCCGCCGGGAACACTGAAGCTTTCTTT	CASSPSAGNTEAFF
TRBJ1-1	TRBV20-1	NA	few	TGCAGTGCTAGAATAGTGGGACTCCTGGGGATGAACACTGAAGCTTTCTTT	CSARIVGLLGMNTEAFF
TRBJ1-1	TRBV29-1	TRBD1	NA	TGCAGCGCCAGCGGACAGGGACCAGCTTTCTTT	CSASGQGPAFF
TRBJ2-5	TRBV10-2	TRBD2	few	TGCGCCAGCAGCCCCTTCCTAGCGGGGGAACAAGAGACCCAGTACTTC	CASSPFLAGEQETQYF
TRBJ1-2	TRBV12-3/TRBV12-4	NA	NA	TGTGCCAGCAGTTTAGGATCGGACAGACCGCGGGGCTATGGCTACACCTTC	CASSLGSDRPRGYGYTF
TRBJ1-1	TRBV12-3/TRBV12-4	NA	many	TGTGCCAGCCTCCAGGGGAACACTGAAGCTTTCTTT	CASLQGNTEAFF
TRBJ2-2	TRBV14	NA	NA	TGTGCCAGCAGCCAACTTTTCACCGGGGAGCTGTTTTTT	CASSQLFTGELFF
TRBJ2-1	TRBV4-2	NA	few	TGTGCCAGCAGCCACTTCAATTCGGAGGGGCCCTACAATGAGCAGTTCTTC	CASSHFNSEGPYNEQFF
TRBJ2-5	TRBV19	TRBD1	many	TGTGCCAGTAGTATCGCGGGACAGGATGAAGAGACCCAGTACTTC	CASSIAGQDEETQYF
TRBJ2-1	TRBV10-3	TRBD1	few	TGTGCCATGTCGACAGGGCTCCACAATGAGCAGTTCTTC	CAMSTGLHNEQFF
TRBJ2-5	TRBV7-9	TRBD2	NA	TGTGCCAGCTCCCTCCAAGAAGGTTGGACTAGCGGAGCAGAGACCCAGTACTTC	CASSLQEGWTSGAETQYF
TRBJ1-4	TRBV7-9	NA	many	TGTGCCAGCAGCTTATTTGAGGTGGAAAAACTGTTTTTT	CASSLFEVEKLFF
TRBJ1-5	TRBV30	NA	NA	TGTGCCTGGAGTATTGAAAGCAATCAGCCCCAGCATTTT	CAWSIESNQPQHF